This TCR beta chain was retrieved from a study of blood T cell repertoires in COVID-19 (TCRdb year 2020). General notes on the study: Collaborator samples came from the United States, Italy and Spain and covered acute and convalescent phases of COVID-19. Where available, HLA class I and class II types were taken from metadata supplied by the sample provider and were not determined by assay-based typing. The prospective study material was composed of cDNA or gDNA derived from T cells, B-cell-depleted T cells, or PBMCs. Samples were obtained from the ongoing ImmuneRACE study (first 160 participants) and from 1,254 subjects provided by 6 global collaborators. A de-identified subject ID, COVID-19 status, age in years and sex were almost always included in the sample metadata. A freely available public database, intended as a resource for researchers studying the immune response to SARS-CoV-2, is where the repertoires were released. The dataset comprised deeply sampled blood TCRbeta repertoires from subjects exposed to, actively infected with, or recovered from COVID-19. Findings and caveats that apply to the study as a whole: The amount of clinical and demographic metadata varied by source and participant and was provided uncurated.

TCRbeta CDR3 regions were amplified from genomic DNA using the immunoSEQ Assay, a bias-controlled multiplex PCR. The study's processing was this. The number of nucleated cells in each sample was estimated by amplification of reference gene primers within the assay. To quantify the absolute abundance of each unique TCRbeta CDR3 rearrangement, sequence reads were collapsed and filtered. For each sample, productive Simpson clonality was calculated as the square root of Simpson's diversity index across productive rearrangements. TCRdb took over this immuneACCESS table, retaining in-frame rearrangements with V and J assigned. Such tables are incomplete; in checked studies, under half of the missing clones stem from an unresolved V gene, and the remainder is unexplained. V and J calls and clone size are as listed in that table; D and trimming were resolved from the DNA. Recorded for this sample are some 390,000 clones; under 90% of them occurred a single time. The ten largest clonotypes hold around 1.7% of the sample.

As to this clone: No antigen is known for it. One base away there is no much larger clone; base qualities are not given.

The CDR3, from cysteine to phenylalanine, totals 12 residues. Only the CDR3 portion is preserved as DNA: 36 bases, with reading frame beginning at the first base. Trimming leaves V shorter by 5 bases and J shorter by 6 bases, with the junction holding 4 bases beyond the gene matches. CDR1 and CDR2 are read off the germline V gene as SGHAT and FQNNGV. In the prospective study, participants were about 18 to 100 years old, resided in around 25 geographic areas of the United States, and were enrolled through a virtual design. In the prospective study, participants were assigned to cohorts based on the clinical history participants reported in a screening survey and a study questionnaire. ImmuneRACE Cohort 3 recovered participants were defined by two consecutive negative NP/OP PCR tests, healthcare professional clearance, or symptom resolution. In the prospective study, whole blood, serum and a nasopharyngeal or oropharyngeal swab were collected from each participant by mobile phlebotomists. Additional blood draws and questionnaires over an approximately 2-month period could optionally be provided by prospective study participants. Prospective study blood samples were shipped either frozen or at room temperature before DNA extraction.

The clonotype originates from a woman in her 30s who had recovered from COVID-19. The sequencing input was PBMCs or T cells enriched from blood (not recorded which). The chain is encoded by TRBV11-2 joined to TRBJ2-7; 7 junctional bases match TRBD1. Here the CDR3 is given as CASSLNRGEQYF. Read as DNA, the sequence is TGTGCCAGCAGCCTGAACAGGGGCGAGCAGTACTTC.